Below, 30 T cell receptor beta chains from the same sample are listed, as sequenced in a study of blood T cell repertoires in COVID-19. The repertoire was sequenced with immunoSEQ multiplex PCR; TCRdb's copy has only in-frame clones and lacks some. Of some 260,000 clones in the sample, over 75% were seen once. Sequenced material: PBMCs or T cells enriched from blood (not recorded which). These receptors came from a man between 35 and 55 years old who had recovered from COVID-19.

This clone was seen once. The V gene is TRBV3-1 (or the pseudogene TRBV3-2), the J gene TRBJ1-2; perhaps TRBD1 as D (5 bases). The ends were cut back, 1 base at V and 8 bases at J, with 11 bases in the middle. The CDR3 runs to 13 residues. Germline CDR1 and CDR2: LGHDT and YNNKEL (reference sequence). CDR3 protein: CASSQGTKVGYTF. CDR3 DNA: TGTGCCAGCAGCCAAGGGACAAAGGTGGGCTACACCTTC.

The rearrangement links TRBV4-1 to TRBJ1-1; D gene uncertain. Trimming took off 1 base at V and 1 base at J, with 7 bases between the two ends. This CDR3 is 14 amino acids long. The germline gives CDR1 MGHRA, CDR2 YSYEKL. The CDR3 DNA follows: TGCGCCAGCAGCCAAGTCAGGAAGAACACTGAAGCTTTCTTT. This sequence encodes CASSQVRKNTEAFF.

The CDR3, as DNA: TGCGCCAGCAGCTTGACAGGGGATCCTAACCAAGAGACCCAGTACTTC. Its protein product is CASSLTGDPNQETQYF. V gene TRBV5-1 combines with J gene TRBJ2-5; TRBD1 aligns across 7 bases. Germline CDR1 and CDR2: SGHRS and YFSETQ. This CDR3 has 16 residues. V shed 1 base, J shed 0 bases, and the junction held 6 bases outside the gene matches.

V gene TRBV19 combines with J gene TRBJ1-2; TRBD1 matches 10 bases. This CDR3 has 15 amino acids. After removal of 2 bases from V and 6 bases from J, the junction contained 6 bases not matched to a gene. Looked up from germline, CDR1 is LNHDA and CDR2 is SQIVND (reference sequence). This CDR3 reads CASSISPTGGNGYTF. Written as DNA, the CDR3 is TGTGCCAGTAGTATATCCCCGACAGGGGGCAATGGCTACACCTTC.

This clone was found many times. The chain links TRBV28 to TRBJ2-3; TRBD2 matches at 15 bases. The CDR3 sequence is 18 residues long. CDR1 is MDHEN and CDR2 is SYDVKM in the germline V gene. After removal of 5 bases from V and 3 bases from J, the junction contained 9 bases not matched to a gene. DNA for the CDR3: TGTGCCAGCAGTACCCGATGGACTAGCGGGGGGGGGACAGATACGCAGTATTTT. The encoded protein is CASSTRWTSGGGTDTQYF. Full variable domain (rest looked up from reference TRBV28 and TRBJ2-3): DVKVTQSSRYLVKRTGEKVFLECVQDMDHENMFWYRQDPGLGLRLIYFSYDVKMKEKGDIPEGYSVSREKKERFSLILESASTNQTSMYLCASSTRWTSGGGTDTQYFGPGTRLTVL.

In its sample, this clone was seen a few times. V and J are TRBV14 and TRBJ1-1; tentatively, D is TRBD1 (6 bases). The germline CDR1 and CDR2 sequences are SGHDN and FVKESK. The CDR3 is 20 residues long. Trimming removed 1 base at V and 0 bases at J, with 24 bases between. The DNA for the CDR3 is TGTGCCAGCAGCCAAGTTCCTAGAAGGGGGTTCTCGACCATGAACACTGAAGCTTTCTTT. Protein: CASSQVPRRGFSTMNTEAFF.

This chain's CDR3 is CASNRVGQRELGNEQFF. The CDR3 region has the DNA TGTGCCAGCAACCGGGTAGGGCAGCGGGAGCTCGGGAATGAGCAGTTCTTC. The V call is TRBV2, the J call TRBJ2-1, with TRBD2 identical over 8 bases. Losses at the gene ends were 7 bases for V and 7 bases for J; bases not matched to a gene: 18. The V gene's germline CDR1 is SNHLY and CDR2 FYNNEI. This CDR3 has 17 residues.

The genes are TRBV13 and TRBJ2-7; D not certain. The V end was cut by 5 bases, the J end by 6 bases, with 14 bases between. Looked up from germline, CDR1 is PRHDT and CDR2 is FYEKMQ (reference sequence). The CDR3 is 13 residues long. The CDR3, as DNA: TGTGCCAGCAGCCCCTCTTTGAGTGGCGAGCAGTACTTC. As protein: CASSPSLSGEQYF.

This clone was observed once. The CDR3 sequence: CATSRGGGAGEQYF. The CDR3 nucleotides read TGTGCCACCAGCAGAGGTGGCGGTGCGGGCGAGCAGTACTTC. V gene TRBV15 combines with J gene TRBJ2-7; possibly TRBD2 for D (5 bases). The germline V and J ends were trimmed by 1 base and 6 bases, with 13 bases remaining between them. The CDR3 runs to 14 residues. CDR1 and CDR2 from the germline V gene are LNHNV and YYDKDF (reference sequence).

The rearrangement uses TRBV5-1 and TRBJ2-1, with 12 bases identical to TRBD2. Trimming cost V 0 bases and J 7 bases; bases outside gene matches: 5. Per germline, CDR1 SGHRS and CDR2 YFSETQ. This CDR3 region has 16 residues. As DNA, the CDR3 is TGCGCCAGCAGCTTGGGAGCTAGCGGGGGGGCTAATGAGCAGTTCTTC. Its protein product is CASSLGASGGANEQFF.

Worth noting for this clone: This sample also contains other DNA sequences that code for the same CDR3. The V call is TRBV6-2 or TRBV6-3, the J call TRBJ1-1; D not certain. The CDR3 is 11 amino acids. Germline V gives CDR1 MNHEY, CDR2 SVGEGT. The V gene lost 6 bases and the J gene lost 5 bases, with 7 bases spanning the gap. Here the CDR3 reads CASSHGTEAFF. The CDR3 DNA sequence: TGTGCCAGCAGCCACGGGACTGAAGCTTTCTTT.

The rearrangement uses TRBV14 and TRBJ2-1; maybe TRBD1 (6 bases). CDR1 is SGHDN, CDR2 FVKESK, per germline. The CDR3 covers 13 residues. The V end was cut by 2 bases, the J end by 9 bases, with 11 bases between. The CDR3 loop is CASSQTGSSEQFF. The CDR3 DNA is TGTGCCAGCAGCCAAACAGGGTCCTCTGAGCAGTTCTTC. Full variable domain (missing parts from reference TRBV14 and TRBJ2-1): EAGVTQFPSHSVIEKGQTVTLRCDPISGHDNLYWYRRVMGKEIKFLLHFVKESKQDESGMPNNRFLAERTGGTYSTLKVQPAELEDSGVYFCASSQTGSSEQFFGPGTRLTVL.

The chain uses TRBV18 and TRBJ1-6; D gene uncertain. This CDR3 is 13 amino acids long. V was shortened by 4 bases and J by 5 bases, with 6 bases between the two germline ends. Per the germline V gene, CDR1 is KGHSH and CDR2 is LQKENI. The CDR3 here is CASSQADNSPLHF. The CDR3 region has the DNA TGTGCCAGCTCACAAGCCGATAATTCACCCCTCCACTTT. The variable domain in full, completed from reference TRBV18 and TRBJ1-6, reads NAGVMQNPRHLVRRRGQEARLRCSPMKGHSHVYWYRQLPEEGLKFMVYLQKENIIDESGMPKERFSAEFPKEGPSILRIQQVVRGDSAAYFCASSQADNSPLHFGNGTRLTVT.

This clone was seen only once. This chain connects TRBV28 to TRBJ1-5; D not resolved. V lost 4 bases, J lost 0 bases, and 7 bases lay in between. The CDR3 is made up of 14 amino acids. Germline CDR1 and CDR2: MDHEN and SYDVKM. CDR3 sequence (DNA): TGTGCCAGCAGTTCAGAAGATAGCAATCAGCCCCAGCATTTT. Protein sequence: CASSSEDSNQPQHF.

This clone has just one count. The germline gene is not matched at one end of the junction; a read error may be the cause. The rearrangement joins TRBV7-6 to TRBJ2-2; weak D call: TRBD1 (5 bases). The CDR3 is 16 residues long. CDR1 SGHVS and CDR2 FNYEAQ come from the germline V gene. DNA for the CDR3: TGTGTCAGCAGCTCACTGCCACAGGCGATCACCGGGGAGCTGTTTTTT. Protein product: CVSSSLPQAITGELFF.

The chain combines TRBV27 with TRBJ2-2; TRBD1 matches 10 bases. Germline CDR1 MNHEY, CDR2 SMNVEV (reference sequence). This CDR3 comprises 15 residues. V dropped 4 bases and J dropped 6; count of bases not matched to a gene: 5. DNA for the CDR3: TGTGCCAGCAGTTATCGGGACAGGGGAGCCGGGGAGCTGTTTTTT. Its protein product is CASSYRDRGAGELFF.

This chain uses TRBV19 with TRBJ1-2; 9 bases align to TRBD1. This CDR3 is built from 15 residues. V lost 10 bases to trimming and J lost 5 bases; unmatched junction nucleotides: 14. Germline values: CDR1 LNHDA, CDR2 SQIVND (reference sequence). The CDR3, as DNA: TGTGCCACCCGATCTCCACAGGGGGCCTGGTATGGCTACACCTTC. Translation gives CATRSPQGAWYGYTF. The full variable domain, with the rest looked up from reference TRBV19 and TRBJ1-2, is DGGITQSPKYLFRKEGQNVTLSCEQNLNHDAMYWYRQDPGQGLRLIYYSQIVNDFQKGDIAEGYSVSREKKESFPLTVTSAQKNPTAFYLCATRSPQGAWYGYTFGSGTRLTVV.

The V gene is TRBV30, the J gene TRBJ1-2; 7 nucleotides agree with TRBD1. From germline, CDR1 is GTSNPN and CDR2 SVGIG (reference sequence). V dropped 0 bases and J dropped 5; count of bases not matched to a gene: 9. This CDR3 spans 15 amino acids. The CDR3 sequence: CAWSVRGQGGYGYTF. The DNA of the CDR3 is TGTGCCTGGAGTGTAAGGGGGCAGGGTGGTTATGGCTACACCTTC. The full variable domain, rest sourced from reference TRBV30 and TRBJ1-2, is SQTIHQWPATLVQPVGSPLSLECTVEGTSNPNLYWYRQAAGRGLQLLFYSVGIGQISSEVPQNLSASRPQDRQFILSSKKLLLSDSGFYLCAWSVRGQGGYGYTFGSGTRLTVV.

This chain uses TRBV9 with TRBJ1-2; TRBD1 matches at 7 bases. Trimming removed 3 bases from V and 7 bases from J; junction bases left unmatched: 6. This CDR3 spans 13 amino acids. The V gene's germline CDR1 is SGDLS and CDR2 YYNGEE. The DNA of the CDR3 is TGTGCCAGCAGCGGCCGACAGGGATCTGGCTACACCTTC. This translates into CASSGRQGSGYTF.

The CDR3 bases are TGCAGTGCTAGTGAGGCGGGAGTGGGGACCGGGGAGCTGTTTTTT. Translating gives CSASEAGVGTGELFF. The J gene is TRBJ2-2, the V gene TRBV20-1, with 7 positions matching TRBD2. V was clipped by 3 bases and J by 5 bases; unmatched bases: 9. The CDR3 sequence is 15 residues long. In germline, CDR1 is DFQATT, CDR2 SNEGSKA (reference sequence).

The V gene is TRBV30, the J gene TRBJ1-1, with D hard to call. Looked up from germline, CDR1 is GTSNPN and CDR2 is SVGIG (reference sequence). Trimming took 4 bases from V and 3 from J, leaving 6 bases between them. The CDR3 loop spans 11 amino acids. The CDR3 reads CAWIEYTEAFF. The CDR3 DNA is TGTGCCTGGATCGAGTACACTGAAGCTTTCTTT.

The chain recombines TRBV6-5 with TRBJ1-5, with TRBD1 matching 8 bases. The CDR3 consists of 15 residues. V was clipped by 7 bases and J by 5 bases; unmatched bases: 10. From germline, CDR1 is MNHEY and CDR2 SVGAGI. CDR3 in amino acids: CASTPGGGGHQPQHF. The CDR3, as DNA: TGTGCCAGCACCCCAGGGGGCGGGGGTCATCAGCCCCAGCATTTT.

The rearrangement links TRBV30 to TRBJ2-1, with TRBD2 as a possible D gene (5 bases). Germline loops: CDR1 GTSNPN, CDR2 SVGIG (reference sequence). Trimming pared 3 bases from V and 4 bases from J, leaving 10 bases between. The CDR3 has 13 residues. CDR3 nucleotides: TGTGCCTGGAGACAGACGGGGTACAATGAGCAGTTCTTC. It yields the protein CAWRQTGYNEQFF.

The CDR3 loop is CASSPLTSGGTYEQYF. The DNA of the CDR3 is TGTGCCAGCAGCCCTCTGACTAGCGGGGGGACCTACGAGCAGTACTTC. The chain has TRBV4-2 and TRBJ2-7; 13 positions match TRBD2. The CDR3 runs to 16 residues. The germline CDR1 and CDR2 sequences are LGHNA and YNFKEQ. Unmatched junction bases numbered 5, after V lost 4 bases and J lost 2 bases.

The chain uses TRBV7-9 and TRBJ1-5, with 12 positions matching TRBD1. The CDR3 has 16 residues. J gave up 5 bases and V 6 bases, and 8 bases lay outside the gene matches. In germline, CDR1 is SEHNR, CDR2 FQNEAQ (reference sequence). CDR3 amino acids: CASSGQWDRGHQPQHF. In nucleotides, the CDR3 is TGTGCCAGCAGTGGCCAGTGGGACAGGGGGCATCAGCCCCAGCATTTT.

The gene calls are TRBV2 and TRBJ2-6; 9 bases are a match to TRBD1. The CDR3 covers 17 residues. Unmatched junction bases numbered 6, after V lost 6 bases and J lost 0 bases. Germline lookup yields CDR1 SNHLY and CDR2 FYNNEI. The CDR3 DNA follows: TGTGCCAGCAGCGCGGGACAGGGAGACTCTGGGGCCAACGTCCTGACTTTC. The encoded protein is CASSAGQGDSGANVLTF.

CDR3 residues: CASRPPKDGGKLFF. CDR3 DNA: TGTGCCAGCAGACCGCCTAAAGACGGGGGAAAACTGTTTTTT. The V and J genes are TRBV28 and TRBJ1-4, with D possibly matching TRBD1 (5 bases). Trimming took off 6 bases at V and 10 bases at J, with 18 bases between the two ends. The germline V gene encodes CDR1 MDHEN and CDR2 SYDVKM. CDR3 length equals 14 residues.

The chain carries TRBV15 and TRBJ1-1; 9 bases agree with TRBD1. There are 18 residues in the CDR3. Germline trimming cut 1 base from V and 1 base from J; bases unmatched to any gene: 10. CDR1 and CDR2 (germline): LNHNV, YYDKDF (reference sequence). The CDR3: CATSRGDRVILKNTEAFF. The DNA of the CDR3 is TGTGCCACCAGCAGAGGGGACAGGGTCATTCTCAAGAACACTGAAGCTTTCTTT.

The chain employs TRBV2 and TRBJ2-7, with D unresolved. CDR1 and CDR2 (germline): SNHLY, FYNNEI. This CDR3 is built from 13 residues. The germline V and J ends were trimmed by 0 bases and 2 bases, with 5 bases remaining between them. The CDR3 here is CASSEAFTYEQYF. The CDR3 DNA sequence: TGTGCCAGCAGTGAAGCCTTTACCTACGAGCAGTACTTC.

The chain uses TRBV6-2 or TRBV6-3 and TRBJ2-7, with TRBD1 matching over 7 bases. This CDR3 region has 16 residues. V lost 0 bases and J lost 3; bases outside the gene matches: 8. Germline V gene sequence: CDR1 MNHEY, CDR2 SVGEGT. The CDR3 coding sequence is TGTGCCAGCAGTTACTCTCCCGGGACAGCGTTCTACGAGCAGTACTTC. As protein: CASSYSPGTAFYEQYF.